The present T cell receptor beta chain was sequenced within a study of cytotoxic CD8 clonotypes in ibrutinib-treated CLL. Turning to the study itself: The study recorded mean values of approximately 260,000 productive templates and under 100,000 productive rearrangements per sample.

Clones were read by immunoSEQ multiplex PCR, and TCRdb kept only the in-frame ones, dropping some. Among hundreds of thousands of clones listed, more than 75% were seen once. The TCR comes from a human donor with chronic lymphocytic leukemia. The sequenced sample was PBMCs, obtained after 12 months of ibrutinib treatment.

As DNA, the CDR3 is TGTGCCAGCAGCCCGGGACACCCGATTGATGGCTACACCTTC. Amino acid sequence: CASSPGHPIDGYTF. The chain combines TRBV2 with TRBJ1-2; maybe TRBD1 (6 bases). This CDR3 region has 14 residues. In germline, CDR1 is SNHLY, CDR2 FYNNEI. V was cut by 6 bases and J by 6 bases, with 17 bases left in between.